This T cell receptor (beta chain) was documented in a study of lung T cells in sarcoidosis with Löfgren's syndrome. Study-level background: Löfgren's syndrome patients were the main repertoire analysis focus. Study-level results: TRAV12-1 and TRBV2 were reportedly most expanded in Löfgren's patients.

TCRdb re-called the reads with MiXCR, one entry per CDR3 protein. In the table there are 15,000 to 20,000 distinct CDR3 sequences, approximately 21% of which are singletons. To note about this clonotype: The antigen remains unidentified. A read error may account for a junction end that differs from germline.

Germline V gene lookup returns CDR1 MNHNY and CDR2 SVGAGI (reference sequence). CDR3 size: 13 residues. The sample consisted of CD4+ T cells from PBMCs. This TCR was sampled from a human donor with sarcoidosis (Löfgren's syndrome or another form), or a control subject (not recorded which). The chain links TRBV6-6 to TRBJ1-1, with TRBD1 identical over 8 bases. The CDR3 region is CASNLQGEAEASF. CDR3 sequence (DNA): TGTGCCAGCAATCTACAGGGGGAGGCAGAAGCTTCCTTC.